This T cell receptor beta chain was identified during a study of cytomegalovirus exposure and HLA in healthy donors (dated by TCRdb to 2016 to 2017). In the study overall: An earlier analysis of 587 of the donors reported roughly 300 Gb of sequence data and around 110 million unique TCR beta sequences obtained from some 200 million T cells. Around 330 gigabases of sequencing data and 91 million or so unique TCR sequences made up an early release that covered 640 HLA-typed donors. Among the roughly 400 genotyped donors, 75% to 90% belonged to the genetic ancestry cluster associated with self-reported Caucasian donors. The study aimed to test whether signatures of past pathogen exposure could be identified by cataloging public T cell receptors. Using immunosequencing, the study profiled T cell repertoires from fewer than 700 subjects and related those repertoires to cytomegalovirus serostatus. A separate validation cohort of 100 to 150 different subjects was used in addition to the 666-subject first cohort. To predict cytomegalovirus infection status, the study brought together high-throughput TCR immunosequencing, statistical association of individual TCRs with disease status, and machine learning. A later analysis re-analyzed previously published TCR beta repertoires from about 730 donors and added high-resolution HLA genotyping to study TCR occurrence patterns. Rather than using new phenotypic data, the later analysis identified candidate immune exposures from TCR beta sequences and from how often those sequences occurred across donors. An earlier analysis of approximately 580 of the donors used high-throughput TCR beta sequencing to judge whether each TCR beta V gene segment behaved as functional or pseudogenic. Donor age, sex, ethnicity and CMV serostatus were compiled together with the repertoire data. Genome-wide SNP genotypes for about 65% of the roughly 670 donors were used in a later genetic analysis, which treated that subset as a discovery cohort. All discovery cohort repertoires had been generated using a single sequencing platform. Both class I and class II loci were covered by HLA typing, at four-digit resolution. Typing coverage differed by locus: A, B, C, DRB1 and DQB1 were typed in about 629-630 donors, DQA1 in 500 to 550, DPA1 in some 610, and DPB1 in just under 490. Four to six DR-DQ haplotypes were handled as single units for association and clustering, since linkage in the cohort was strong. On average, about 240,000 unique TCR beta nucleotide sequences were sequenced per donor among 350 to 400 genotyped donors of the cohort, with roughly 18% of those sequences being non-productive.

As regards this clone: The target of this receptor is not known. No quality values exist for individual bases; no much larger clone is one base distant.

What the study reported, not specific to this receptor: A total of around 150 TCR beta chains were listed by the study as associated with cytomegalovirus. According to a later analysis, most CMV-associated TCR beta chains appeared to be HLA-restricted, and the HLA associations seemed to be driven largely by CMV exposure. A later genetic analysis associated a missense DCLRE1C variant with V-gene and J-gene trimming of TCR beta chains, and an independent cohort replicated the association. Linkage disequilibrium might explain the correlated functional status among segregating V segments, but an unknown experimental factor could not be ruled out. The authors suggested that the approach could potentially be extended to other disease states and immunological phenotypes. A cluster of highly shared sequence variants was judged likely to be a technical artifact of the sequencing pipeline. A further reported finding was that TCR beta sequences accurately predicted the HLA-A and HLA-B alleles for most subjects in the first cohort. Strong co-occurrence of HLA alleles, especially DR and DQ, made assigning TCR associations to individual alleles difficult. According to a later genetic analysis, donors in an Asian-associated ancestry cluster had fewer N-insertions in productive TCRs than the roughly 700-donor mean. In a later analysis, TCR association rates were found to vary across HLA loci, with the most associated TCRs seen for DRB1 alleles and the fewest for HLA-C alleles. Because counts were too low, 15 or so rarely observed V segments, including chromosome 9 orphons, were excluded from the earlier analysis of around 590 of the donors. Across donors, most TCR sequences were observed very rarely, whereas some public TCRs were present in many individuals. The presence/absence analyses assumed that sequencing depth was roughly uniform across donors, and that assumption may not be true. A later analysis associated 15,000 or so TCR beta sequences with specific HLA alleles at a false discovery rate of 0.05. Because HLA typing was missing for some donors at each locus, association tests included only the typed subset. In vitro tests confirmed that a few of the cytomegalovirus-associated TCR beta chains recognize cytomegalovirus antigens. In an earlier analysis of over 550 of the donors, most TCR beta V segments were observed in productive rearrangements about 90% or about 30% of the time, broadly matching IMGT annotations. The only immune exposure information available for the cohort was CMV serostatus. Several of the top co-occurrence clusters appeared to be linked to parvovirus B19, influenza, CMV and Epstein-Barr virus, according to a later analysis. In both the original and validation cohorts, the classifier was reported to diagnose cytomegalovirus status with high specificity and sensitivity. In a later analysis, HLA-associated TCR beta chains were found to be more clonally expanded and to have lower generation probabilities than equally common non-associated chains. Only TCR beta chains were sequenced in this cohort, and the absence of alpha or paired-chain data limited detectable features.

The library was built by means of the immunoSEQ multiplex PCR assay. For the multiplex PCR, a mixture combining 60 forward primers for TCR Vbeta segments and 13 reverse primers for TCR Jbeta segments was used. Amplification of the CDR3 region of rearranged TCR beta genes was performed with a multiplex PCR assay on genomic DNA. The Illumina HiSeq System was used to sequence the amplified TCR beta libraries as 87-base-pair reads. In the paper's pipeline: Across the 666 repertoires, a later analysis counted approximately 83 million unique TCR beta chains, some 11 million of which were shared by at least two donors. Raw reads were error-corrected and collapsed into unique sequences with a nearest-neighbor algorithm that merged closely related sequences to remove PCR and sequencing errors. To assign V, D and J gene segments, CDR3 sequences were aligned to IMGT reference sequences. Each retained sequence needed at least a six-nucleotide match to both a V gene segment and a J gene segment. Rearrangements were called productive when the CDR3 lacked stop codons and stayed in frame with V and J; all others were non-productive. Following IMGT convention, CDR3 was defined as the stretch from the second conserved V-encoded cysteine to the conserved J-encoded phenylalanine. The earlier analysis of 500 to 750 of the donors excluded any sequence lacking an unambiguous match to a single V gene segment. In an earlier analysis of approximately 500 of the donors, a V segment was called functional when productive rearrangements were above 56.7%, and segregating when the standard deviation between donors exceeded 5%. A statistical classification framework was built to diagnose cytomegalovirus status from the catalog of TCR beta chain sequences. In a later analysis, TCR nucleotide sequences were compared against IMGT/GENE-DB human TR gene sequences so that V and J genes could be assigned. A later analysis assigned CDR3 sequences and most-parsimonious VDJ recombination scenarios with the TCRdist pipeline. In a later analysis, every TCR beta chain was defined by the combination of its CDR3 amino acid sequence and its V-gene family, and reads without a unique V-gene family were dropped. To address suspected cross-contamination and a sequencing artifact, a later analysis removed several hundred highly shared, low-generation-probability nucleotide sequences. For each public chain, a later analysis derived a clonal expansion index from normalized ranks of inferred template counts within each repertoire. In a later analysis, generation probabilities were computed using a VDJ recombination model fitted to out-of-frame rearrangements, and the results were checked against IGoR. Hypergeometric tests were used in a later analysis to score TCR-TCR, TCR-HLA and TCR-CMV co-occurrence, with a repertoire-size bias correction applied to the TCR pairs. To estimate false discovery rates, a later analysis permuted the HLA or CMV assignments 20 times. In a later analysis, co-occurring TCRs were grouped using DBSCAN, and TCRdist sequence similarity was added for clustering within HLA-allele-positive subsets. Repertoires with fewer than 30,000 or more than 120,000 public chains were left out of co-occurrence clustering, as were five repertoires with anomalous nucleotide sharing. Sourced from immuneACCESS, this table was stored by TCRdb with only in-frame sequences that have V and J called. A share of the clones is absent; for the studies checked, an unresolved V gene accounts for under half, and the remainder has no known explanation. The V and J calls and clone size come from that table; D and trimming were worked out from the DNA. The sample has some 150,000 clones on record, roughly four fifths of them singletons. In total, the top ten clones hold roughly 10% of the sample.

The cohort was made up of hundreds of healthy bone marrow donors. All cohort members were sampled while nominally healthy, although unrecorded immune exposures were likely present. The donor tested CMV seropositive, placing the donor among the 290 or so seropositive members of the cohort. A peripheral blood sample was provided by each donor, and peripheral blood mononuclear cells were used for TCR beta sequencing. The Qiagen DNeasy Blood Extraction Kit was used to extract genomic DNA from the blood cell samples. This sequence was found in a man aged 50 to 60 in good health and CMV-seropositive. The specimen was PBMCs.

The CDR3 protein: CASSLVAGTGELFF. The bases are TGTGCCAGCAGCTTAGTAGCGGGAACCGGGGAGCTGTTTTTT. In this chain, TRBV7-2 is recombined with TRBJ2-2; 8 central nucleotides agree with TRBD2. The CDR3 starts with the cysteine, ends with the phenylalanine, and has 14 residues. Only the CDR3 DNA is retained, 42 bases long and in frame from the first base. For this chain, trimming is 1 base at the V end and 5 bases at the J end, and the number of junction bases without a gene match is 0. Sequences SGHTA (CDR1) and FQGNSA (CDR2) are obtained from the germline V gene. With the portions outside the CDR3 filled from the reference TRBV7-2 and TRBJ2-2 genes, the complete variable region becomes GAGVSQSPSNKVTEKGKDVELRCDPISGHTALYWYRQSLGQGLEFLIYFQGNSAPDKSGLPSDRFSAERTGGSVSTLTIQRTQQEDSAVYLCASSLVAGTGELFFGEGSRLTVL.